The 28 T cell receptor beta chains below all came from one sample that was sequenced in a study of shared clonotypes between healthy human individuals. Profiled with immunoSEQ multiplex PCR; TCRdb holds only in-frame clones, not every one. The table has 1,400,000 or so clones, around 98.5% seen once; the top ten hold approximately 0.4%. Sequencing used naive CD4+ T cells sorted from blood. The subset was: CD45RA+ positively selected. The source of these receptors is a man aged 30 to 39 in good health.

This chain uses TRBV28 with TRBJ2-1; D might be TRBD2 (6 bases). Looked up from germline, CDR1 is MDHEN and CDR2 is SYDVKM. This CDR3 has 14 residues. Between the trimmed V and J ends, which lost 8 bases and 10 bases, there was a span of 21 bases. CDR3 amino acids: CASHTGRASTEQFF. The CDR3 DNA is TGTGCCAGCCATACCGGGAGAGCGTCAACCGAGCAGTTCTTC.

This rearrangement joins TRBV5-5 to TRBJ2-7; TRBD1 matches at 8 bases. Germline CDR1 SGHKS, CDR2 YYEKEE (reference sequence). V shed 3 bases, J shed 7 bases, and the junction held 9 bases outside the gene matches. This CDR3 contains 14 residues. The DNA of the CDR3 is TGTGCCAGCAGCTCGGGACAGGTTCTAGGGGAGCAGTACTTC. As protein: CASSSGQVLGEQYF.

V and J are TRBV2 and TRBJ2-1; D remains ambiguous. CDR1 is SNHLY and CDR2 is FYNNEI in the germline V gene. Trimming removed 3 bases from V and 0 bases from J, with 6 bases in between. The CDR3 is 14 residues long. In DNA, the CDR3 is TGTGCCAGCAGTGACCTGAGCTCCTACAATGAGCAGTTCTTC. Encoded protein: CASSDLSSYNEQFF.

The chain has TRBV5-4 and TRBJ1-2; TRBD1 might be the D (6 bases). Trimming stripped 0 bases from V and 8 bases from J, with 11 bases between. The germline gives CDR1 SGHNT, CDR2 YYREEE (reference sequence). The CDR3 consists of 13 residues. CDR3 residues: CASSLESGEGYTF. CDR3 nucleotides: TGTGCCAGCAGCTTGGAATCAGGGGAAGGCTACACCTTC.

The V call is TRBV2, the J call TRBJ2-1; D ambiguous. Germline V lookup: CDR1 SNHLY, CDR2 FYNNEI. The CDR3 is 12 amino acids. Trimming left V 2 bases short and J 9 bases short, with 8 bases between. The CDR3 reads CASSETFGEQFF. CDR3 DNA: TGTGCCAGCAGTGAAACGTTTGGTGAGCAGTTCTTC.

J is TRBJ2-7 and V is TRBV10-3, with 13 bases that match TRBD2. The CDR3 is 17 amino acids. Trimming cost V 0 bases and J 2 bases; bases outside gene matches: 4. Germline V gene data show CDR1 as ENHRY and CDR2 as SYGVKD. CDR3 loop: CAISESRLAGGPYEQYF. DNA for the CDR3: TGTGCCATCAGTGAGTCGAGACTAGCGGGAGGTCCCTACGAGCAGTACTTC.

This chain uses TRBV5-1 with TRBJ1-2, with D hard to call. V was trimmed by 0 bases and J by 4 bases, leaving 7 bases between them. This CDR3 is 13 amino acids long. Germline V gene data show CDR1 as SGHRS and CDR2 as YFSETQ. In DNA form, the CDR3 reads TGCGCCAGCAGCTTGGATGGAGGCTATGGCTACACCTTC. This sequence encodes CASSLDGGYGYTF.

V and J are TRBV18 and TRBJ2-3; D uncertain. The germline V and J ends were trimmed by 5 bases and 2 bases, with 5 bases remaining between them. This CDR3 has 12 amino acids. Germline V gene lookup returns CDR1 KGHSH and CDR2 LQKENI. The CDR3 here is CASSSDTDTQYF. The CDR3 nucleotides read TGTGCCAGCTCATCTGACACAGATACGCAGTATTTT.

The J gene is TRBJ2-1, the V gene TRBV5-4, with a possible D match to TRBD2 (5 bases). V was cut by 3 bases and J by 1 base, with 11 bases left in between. CDR1 is SGHNT, CDR2 YYREEE, per germline (reference sequence). The CDR3 is 15 residues long. For the CDR3, the DNA is TGTGCCAGCAGCTCGGGGATCTCATCCTACAATGAGCAGTTCTTC. This gives the protein CASSSGISSYNEQFF.

V gene TRBV28 combines with J gene TRBJ1-2; 9 bases fit TRBD1. Germline loops: CDR1 MDHEN, CDR2 SYDVKM. The CDR3 is 16 residues long. V was clipped by 7 bases and J by 4 bases; unmatched bases: 13. CDR3 in amino acids: CASTRRPGQGSYGYTF. The CDR3 DNA sequence: TGTGCCAGCACCCGAAGACCGGGACAGGGAAGCTATGGCTACACCTTC.

The chain is built from TRBV5-1 and TRBJ1-4, with a tentative D call TRBD1 (6 bases). CDR1 and CDR2 from the germline V gene are SGHRS and YFSETQ. V shed 4 bases and J shed 2 bases, with 15 bases lying between them. This CDR3 spans 16 amino acids. The CDR3 region is CASSPVWGATNEKLFF. CDR3 in DNA: TGCGCCAGCAGCCCCGTTTGGGGGGCCACTAATGAAAAACTGTTTTTT.

The J gene is TRBJ1-1, the V gene TRBV7-9; D not certain. The germline CDR1 and CDR2 sequences are SEHNR and FQNEAQ (reference sequence). The V gene lost 7 bases and the J gene lost 0 bases, with 9 bases spanning the gap. CDR3 size: 13 residues. The CDR3 region has the DNA TGTGCCAGCACCCGGGAGGTGAACACTGAAGCTTTCTTT. Translation: CASTREVNTEAFF.

J is TRBJ1-3 and V is TRBV5-6; possible D gene TRBD1, 5 bases. Trimming left V 7 bases short and J 4 bases short, with 12 bases between. The length of the CDR3 is 13 residues. CDR1 is SGHDT, CDR2 YYEEEE, per germline. CDR3 sequence: CASRSTAGNTIYF. The CDR3 DNA follows: TGTGCCAGCCGTTCGACAGCCGGAAACACCATATATTTT.

CDR3 sequence reads: CASSGASGLPRTGELFF. CDR3 sequence (DNA): TGTGCCAGCAGTGGCGCCTCGGGACTCCCGAGGACCGGGGAGCTGTTTTTT. This chain uses TRBV6-1 with TRBJ2-2, with D possibly being TRBD2 (6 bases). Germline V gene lookup returns CDR1 MNHNS and CDR2 SASEGT. Trimming cost V 4 bases and J 5 bases, with 20 bases left between them. CDR3 length equals 17 residues.

This rearrangement joins TRBV29-1 to TRBJ2-1; D might be TRBD1 (5 bases). V lost 5 bases to trimming and J lost 6 bases, with 17 bases between them. The CDR3 covers 14 residues. Germline values: CDR1 SQVTM, CDR2 ANQGSEA. Written as DNA, the CDR3 is TGCAGCGTTAGGGGTTCCCGTCCTGGCAATGAGCAGTTCTTC. It yields the protein CSVRGSRPGNEQFF.

The rearrangement joins TRBV5-4 to TRBJ1-1, with D maybe TRBD1 (5 bases). Germline-derived CDR1 and CDR2 are SGHNT and YYREEE (reference sequence). The CDR3 is made up of 15 amino acids. Trimming cost V 1 base and J 7 bases, with 17 bases left between them. This CDR3 reads CASSLWQGGPGEAFF. CDR3 coding DNA: TGTGCCAGCAGCTTGTGGCAGGGTGGGCCCGGTGAAGCTTTCTTT.

The V gene is TRBV7-2, the J gene TRBJ1-4; D not certain. V was shortened by 3 bases and J by 8 bases, with 13 bases between the two germline ends. CDR1 is SGHTA, CDR2 FQGNSA, per germline. The CDR3 extends over 14 amino acids. CDR3 amino acids: CASSLTPHSEKLFF. In nucleotides, the CDR3 is TGTGCCAGCAGCTTGACACCTCATTCGGAAAAACTGTTTTTT.

This sequence joins TRBV6-1 and TRBJ2-7; the D gene is possibly TRBD2 (5 bases). Germline values: CDR1 MNHNS, CDR2 SASEGT. The length of the CDR3 is 17 residues. Deletions cut 4 bases from V and 3 bases from J, with 22 bases between. The chain's CDR3 is CASSVVGRASSIYEQYF. The CDR3, as DNA: TGTGCCAGCAGTGTGGTAGGGCGCGCTAGCAGCATCTACGAGCAGTACTTC.

The chain uses TRBV18 and TRBJ2-7, with a possible D match to TRBD1 (6 bases). The CDR3 runs to 13 residues. The germline V gene has CDR1 KGHSH and CDR2 LQKENI. The V and J ends lost 3 bases and 4 bases respectively, with 10 bases between them. The CDR3, as DNA: TGTGCCAGCTCACCCGGGACACAGTACGAGCAGTACTTC. Protein sequence: CASSPGTQYEQYF.

The chain employs TRBV28 and TRBJ2-7; the D gene is possibly TRBD2 (5 bases). V was shortened by 5 bases and J by 0 bases, with 11 bases between the two germline ends. This CDR3 contains 14 residues. Germline-derived CDR1 and CDR2 are MDHEN and SYDVKM. The chain's CDR3 is CASSRPDSSYEQYF. DNA of the CDR3: TGTGCCAGCAGTAGGCCGGACTCCTCCTACGAGCAGTACTTC.

This chain links TRBV30 with TRBJ2-7; TRBD2 matches 7 bases. Germline trimming cut 3 bases from V and 5 bases from J; bases unmatched to any gene: 10. Per germline, CDR1 GTSNPN and CDR2 SVGIG (reference sequence). CDR3 length equals 14 residues. The CDR3 DNA reads as TGTGCCTGGAGCCCTCGCGGGAGAGTCCACGAGCAGTACTTC. Protein: CAWSPRGRVHEQYF.

The gene calls are TRBV9 and TRBJ2-1; D perhaps matches TRBD2 (7 bases). The CDR3 has 17 residues. Germline V gives CDR1 SGDLS, CDR2 YYNGEE. V was pared by 2 bases and J by 4 bases, with 19 bases between. CDR3 in amino acids: CASSVPLAGEGYNEQFF. CDR3 in DNA: TGTGCCAGCAGCGTCCCCCTCGCAGGGGAGGGTTACAATGAGCAGTTCTTC. Supplemented by reference TRBV9 and TRBJ2-1, the full variable domain reads DSGVTQTPKHLITATGQRVTLRCSPRSGDLSVYWYQQSLDQGLQFLIQYYNGEERAKGNILERFSAQQFPDLHSELNLSSLELGDSALYFCASSVPLAGEGYNEQFFGPGTRLTVL.

The chain recombines TRBV6-5 with TRBJ1-1; TRBD1 matches 9 bases. The CDR3 contains 16 residues. V shed 0 bases, J shed 3 bases, and the junction held 5 bases outside the gene matches. Looked up from germline, CDR1 is MNHEY and CDR2 is SVGAGI. As DNA, the CDR3 is TGTGCCAGCAGTTACTCGAAACAGGGGGCTGACACTGAAGCTTTCTTT. Its translation is CASSYSKQGADTEAFF.

The chain employs TRBV7-3 and TRBJ2-7, with TRBD2 as a possible D gene (6 bases). This CDR3 has 16 amino acids. The germline CDR1 and CDR2 sequences are SGHTA and FQGTGA. V lost 0 bases and J lost 0, with 12 bases in between. CDR3 DNA sequence: TGTGCCAGCAGCTTAACCGGGGGTACGGGCTCCTACGAGCAGTACTTC. This translates into CASSLTGGTGSYEQYF.

The chain carries TRBV19 and TRBJ2-6, with D possibly matching TRBD1 (5 bases). The germline gives CDR1 LNHDA, CDR2 SQIVND (reference sequence). With 10 bases removed from V and 1 base from J, the gap between germline ends came to 29 bases. The CDR3 spans 20 residues. In DNA, the CDR3 is TGTGCCACCAAGGCGACAACGCGTGCTTTGGGGCCTTCTGGGGCCAACGTCCTGACTTTC. This gives the protein CATKATTRALGPSGANVLTF.

This CDR3 reads CASLGAEETQYF. The CDR3 DNA reads as TGTGCCAGTCTGGGGGCAGAAGAGACCCAGTACTTC. The chain combines TRBV19 with TRBJ2-5, with D perhaps matching TRBD1 (6 bases). This CDR3 contains 12 residues. The germline V and J ends were trimmed by 8 bases and 3 bases, with 10 bases remaining between them. Germline V gene sequence: CDR1 LNHDA, CDR2 SQIVND (reference sequence).

With regard to this clone: Other DNA variants within this sample encode the same CDR3. The rearrangement joins TRBV4-1 to TRBJ2-3; D is unclear. The CDR3 runs to 13 residues. The germline V gene encodes CDR1 MGHRA and CDR2 YSYEKL. The V end was cut by 1 base, the J end by 0 bases, with 2 bases between. The DNA for the CDR3 is TGCGCCAGCAGCCAAGCGAGCACAGATACGCAGTATTTT. Amino acid sequence: CASSQASTDTQYF.

The J gene is TRBJ2-1, the V gene TRBV7-3; a possible D gene is TRBD2 (6 bases). V was clipped by 5 bases and J by 12 bases, with 14 bases between them. The length of the CDR3 is 12 residues. CDR1 SGHTA and CDR2 FQGTGA come from the germline V gene. CDR3 sequence reads: CASSHRGDGQFF. CDR3 sequence (DNA): TGTGCCAGCAGCCACCGCGGGGATGGGCAGTTCTTC.